The clone carrying this T cell receptor beta chain has at least ten counts. Its target is not known. The data stem from a study of blood T cells in healthy people across ages. The study's findings and limits: Leaving the PBMCs unsorted stopped any conclusive comparison of naive versus antigen-experienced cells. Greater diversity and more naive CD4+ cells were seen in long-lived donors than in aged donors.

Trimming removed 0 bases from V and 3 bases from J, with 18 bases in between. Germline assignment: CDR1 LGHNA and CDR2 YNFKEQ. The CDR3 is made up of 18 amino acids. Using a J-beta primer mix together with a sample-barcoded 5' primer, a second PCR was run for 7 to 11 cycles. The template-switch adaptor was a 5' adaptor with 12 random nucleotides. It tagged each cDNA molecule. The study obtained at least 3 million CDR3-containing paired-end reads from every sample. TCRdb reprocessed the 5' RACE reads via MiXCR and lists one record per CDR3 protein. Of a few hundred thousand distinct CDR3 sequences listed, roughly half are singletons.

The source material was blood. This chain uses TRBV4-2 with TRBJ2-4; no clear D gene. The sequence derives from a man in his sixties in good health. CDR3 amino acids: CASSQDRRLSGDKNIQYF. Written as DNA, the CDR3 is TGTGCCAGCAGCCAAGATCGCCGGCTCAGTGGGGACAAAAACATTCAGTACTTC.